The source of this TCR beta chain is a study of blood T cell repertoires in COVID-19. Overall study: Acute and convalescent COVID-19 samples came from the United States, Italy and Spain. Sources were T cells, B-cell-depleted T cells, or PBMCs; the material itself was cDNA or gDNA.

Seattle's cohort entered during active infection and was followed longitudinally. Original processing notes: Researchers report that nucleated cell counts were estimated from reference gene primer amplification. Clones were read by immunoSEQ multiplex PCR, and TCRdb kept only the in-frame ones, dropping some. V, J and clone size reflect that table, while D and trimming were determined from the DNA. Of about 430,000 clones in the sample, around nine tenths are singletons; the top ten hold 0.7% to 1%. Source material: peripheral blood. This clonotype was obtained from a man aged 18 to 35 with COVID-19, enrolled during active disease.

This CDR3 is CASSKVGLAGGQDTQYF. The CDR3 DNA follows: TGTGCCAGCAGCAAGGTTGGTCTAGCGGGAGGACAAGATACGCAGTATTTT. The chain recombines TRBV21-1 with TRBJ2-3; the table calls TRBD2, which could not be checked here. TRBV21-1 is labeled a pseudogene. The CDR3 consists of 17 residues.